This section outlines one TCR beta chain sequence together with its context. At one boundary the junction diverges from the germline segment, which might be a read error. CDR1 and CDR2 from the germline V gene are MNHNY and SVGAGI (reference sequence). The length of the CDR3 is 16 residues. How the authors handled the data: Cell counts per sample came from amplifying reference gene primers. This table comes from immunoSEQ multiplex PCR, and its TCRdb copy is limited to in-frame clones, with some not included. V and J calls and clone size are those listed in that table; D and trimming were worked out from the DNA. Among approximately 250,000 clones listed, almost 85% were seen once. These data are taken from a study of blood T cell repertoires in COVID-19. As for the study in general: The United States, Italy and Spain provided the acute and convalescent COVID-19 samples. Sources were T cells, B-cell-depleted T cells, or PBMCs; the material itself was cDNA or gDNA.

This chain links TRBV6-6 with TRBJ2-7; D may be TRBD2 (6 bases). This TCR derives from a man in his fifties with acute or convalescent COVID-19. The sample consisted of peripheral blood. CDR3 sequence reads: CASSYSLGLDSYEQYF. The CDR3 DNA reads as TGTGCCAGCAGCTACTCCTTGGGACTCGACTCCTACGAGCAGTACTTC.